The rows below give T cell receptor beta chains drawn from one sample of a study of T cell clones after liver transplantation. The table came from immunoSEQ multiplex PCR; TCRdb's copy has only in-frame clones and leaves some out. The table records some 80,000 clones, around four fifths of them present only once. The sample in question was CD4+ T cells from blood, obtained around 50 months after liver transplant. These receptors were collected from a human patient who received a liver transplant. The graft donor may have contributed some T cells. CDR3s include the opening cysteine and the closing phenylalanine or tryptophan. Each record gives: J gene, V gene, D gene, clone size, CDR3 protein, CDR3 DNA. D genes are given only for firm matches. Where a row states a size, it is once, few, many or the class of an expanded clone; other rows omit it.

>TRBJ1-2|TRBV6-5|-|once
CASRTRGAGGYTF
TGTGCCAGCAGGACGCGGGGGGCCGGTGGCTACACCTTC
>TRBJ2-1|TRBV28|-|-
CASKQGPGVKYSEQFF
TGTGCCAGCAAACAGGGTCCAGGGGTCAAATACTCTGAGCAGTTCTTC
>TRBJ2-2|TRBV7-9|TRBD2|-
CASSLAVLAGTGELFF
TGTGCCAGCAGCTTAGCGGTACTAGCGGGGACCGGGGAGCTGTTTTTT
>TRBJ2-2|TRBV5-4|TRBD1|-
CASSFTGGTGELFF
TGTGCCAGCAGCTTCACAGGGGGCACCGGGGAGCTGTTTTTT
>TRBJ1-5|TRBV23-1|-|-
CASSRGLGNQPQHF
TGCGCCAGCAGCAGGGGTTTGGGCAATCAGCCCCAGCATTTT
>TRBJ2-5|TRBV7-3|-|-
CASSGGGHQETQYF
TGTGCCAGCAGCGGAGGGGGACACCAAGAGACCCAGTACTTC
>TRBJ2-7|TRBV10-1|-|-
CASSASGYEQYF
TGCGCCAGCAGCGCTAGTGGCTACGAGCAGTACTTC
>TRBJ2-5|TRBV28|-|-
CASRGPAEETQYF
TGTGCCAGCCGGGGACCAGCTGAAGAGACCCAGTACTTC
>TRBJ2-5|TRBV5-8|TRBD2|-
CASSLIRASGTNVETQYF
TGTGCCAGCAGCTTGATAAGGGCTAGCGGGACAAATGTTGAGACCCAGTACTTC
>TRBJ2-7|TRBV23-1|-|-
CASSHGRCVPQHEQYF
TGCGCCAGCAGTCATGGTCGGTGCGTACCGCAGCACGAGCAGTACTTC
>TRBJ2-5|TRBV2|TRBD1|-
CASCLGPTGAETQYF
TGTGCCAGCTGTTTGGGACCGACAGGGGCTGAGACCCAGTACTTC
>TRBJ1-4|TRBV5-1|-|-
CASSLGLQTTNEKLFF
TGCGCCAGCAGCTTGGGCCTGCAGACAACTAATGAAAAACTGTTTTTT
>TRBJ1-4|TRBV5-6|TRBD1|-
CASTRTGMNEKLFF
TGTGCCAGCACCAGGACAGGGATGAATGAAAAACTGTTTTTT
>TRBJ2-3|TRBV5-1|-|-
CASSLARVSDTQYF
TGCGCCAGCAGCTTGGCGAGGGTGTCAGATACGCAGTATTTT
>TRBJ2-3|TRBV6-6|-|-
CASTRARGPDTQYF
TGTGCCAGCACTCGAGCACGGGGCCCGGATACGCAGTATTTT